This T cell receptor beta chain was found in a study of CD8 T cells in ankylosing spondylitis. The germline V gene encodes CDR1 SGHTA and CDR2 FQGTGA. The CDR3 runs 15 residues. With 2 bases removed from V and 5 bases from J, the gap between germline ends came to 14 bases. MiXCR, applied by TCRdb to the 5' RACE reads, yields one record per CDR3 protein. The sample consists of under 250,000 distinct CDR3 sequences, approximately 11% of them appearing once. This clonotype turned up a few times. The chain uses TRBV7-3 and TRBJ2-3, with D perhaps assigned TRBD1 or TRBD2 (7 bases each). The source material was blood, either unsorted or a sorted T cell fraction (not recorded which). This TCR derives from a male donor with ankylosing spondylitis or in good health (not recorded which). CDR3 protein: CASSLQGGAIDTQYF. The CDR3 DNA reads as TGTGCCAGCAGCTTACAGGGGGGGGCAATAGATACGCAGTATTTT.